These 26 T cell receptor beta chains came from one sample sequenced in a study of shared clonotypes between healthy human individuals. Assay used: immunoSEQ multiplex PCR; TCRdb lists only in-frame clones, some missing. The data contain millions of clones, 93% of them singletons. The sample taken for sequencing was naive CD4+ T cells from PBMCs. Sample subset: CD45RA+ positively selected. Source of these receptors: a young man in good health. Some clones in this sample may be carry-over from other donors' samples.

The chain combines TRBV9 with TRBJ2-5; 11 bases align to TRBD1. The CDR3 totals 13 residues. V gave up 3 bases and J gave up 5 bases; unmatched junction bases: 0. Germline loops: CDR1 SGDLS, CDR2 YYNGEE. The CDR3 region is CASSGDRGETQYF. The CDR3 DNA follows: TGTGCCAGCAGCGGGGACAGGGGGGAGACCCAGTACTTC.

V and J are TRBV7-9 and TRBJ2-1; 9 positions match TRBD2. The CDR3 sequence is 15 residues long. V was pared by 5 bases and J by 4 bases, with 6 bases of the junction left unmatched. Germline-derived CDR1 and CDR2 are SEHNR and FQNEAQ (reference sequence). For the CDR3, the DNA is TGTGCCAGCAGCCCCCGACTAGCGGAGTACAATGAGCAGTTCTTC. Translating gives CASSPRLAEYNEQFF.

Notes on this clone: The sample contains more than one DNA sequence encoding this CDR3. CDR3 DNA sequence: TGTGCCAGCAGCCTGGACAGTGGAAACACCATATATTTT. Encoded protein: CASSLDSGNTIYF. The V call is TRBV7-9, the J call TRBJ1-3, with a weak D call TRBD1 (6 bases). Germline CDR1 and CDR2: SEHNR and FQNEAQ (reference sequence). Trimming took off 5 bases at V and 3 bases at J, with 8 bases between the two ends. This CDR3 has 13 residues.

This sequence joins TRBV28 and TRBJ1-1; D might be TRBD1 (6 bases). The CDR3 extends over 13 amino acids. Between the trimmed V and J ends, which lost 6 bases and 10 bases, there was a span of 18 bases. Germline CDR1 MDHEN, CDR2 SYDVKM. The DNA of the CDR3 is TGTGCCAGCAGCAGGACGGGGGGGCGCGGAGCTTTCTTT. Its protein product is CASSRTGGRGAFF.

V is TRBV10-3 and J is TRBJ2-1; D ambiguous. This CDR3 has 16 residues. Germline-derived CDR1 and CDR2 are ENHRY and SYGVKD. With 1 base removed from V and 4 bases from J, the gap between germline ends came to 14 bases. The CDR3 sequence: CAISELEYGPYNEQFF. DNA for the CDR3: TGTGCCATCAGTGAGTTAGAATACGGGCCTTACAATGAGCAGTTCTTC.

The V call is TRBV29-1, the J call TRBJ2-7, with D possibly matching TRBD2 (7 bases). This CDR3 has 14 residues. Germline V gives CDR1 SQVTM, CDR2 ANQGSEA. V lost 6 bases, J lost 5 bases, and 20 bases lay in between. The CDR3 reads CSVEPVGGADEQYF. CDR3 DNA sequence: TGCAGCGTCGAACCCGTAGGGGGGGCTGACGAGCAGTACTTC.

The chain employs TRBV7-9 and TRBJ2-5; 9 bases are a match to TRBD2. CDR3 size: 17 residues. After removal of 0 bases from V and 5 bases from J, the junction contained 10 bases not matched to a gene. In germline, CDR1 is SEHNR, CDR2 FQNEAQ (reference sequence). CDR3 loop: CASSLAGAGGPGETQYF. The CDR3 DNA follows: TGTGCCAGCAGCTTAGCCGGCGCGGGAGGGCCGGGGGAGACCCAGTACTTC.

The J gene is TRBJ2-7, the V gene TRBV7-2; D is unclear. Per the germline V gene, CDR1 is SGHTA and CDR2 is FQGNSA. This CDR3 has 11 amino acids. Trimming shortened V by 4 bases and J by 12 bases, and 13 bases separated the two germline ends. The CDR3 DNA reads TGTGCCAGCAGCTCGGGCAACATGAGGTACTTC. This translates into CASSSGNMRYF.

The rearrangement uses TRBV7-9 and TRBJ2-5; D possibly corresponds to TRBD2 (5 bases). The germline V gene has CDR1 SEHNR and CDR2 FQNEAQ (reference sequence). This CDR3 is 15 amino acids long. V shed 3 bases and J shed 3 bases, with 14 bases lying between them. CDR3 in amino acids: CASSFRLPAEETQYF. The CDR3, as DNA: TGTGCCAGCAGCTTCCGCCTCCCAGCGGAAGAGACCCAGTACTTC.

The chain is built from TRBV28 and TRBJ1-2; maybe TRBD1 (5 bases). The germline V gene has CDR1 MDHEN and CDR2 SYDVKM. V was pared by 5 bases and J by 3 bases, with 13 bases between. CDR3 length: 14 amino acids. CDR3 sequence reads: CASSAGIVDYGYTF. The DNA for the CDR3 is TGTGCCAGCAGTGCAGGGATAGTGGACTATGGCTACACCTTC.

The chain is built from TRBV29-1 and TRBJ2-1, with no clear D. The length of the CDR3 is 11 residues. Germline V CDR1 and CDR2: SQVTM, ANQGSEA. V lost 5 bases and J 13 bases, leaving 15 bases between the germline ends. This chain's CDR3 is CSVYGSTPQFF. CDR3 nucleotide sequence: TGCAGCGTTTATGGCTCCACTCCACAGTTCTTC.

The gene calls are TRBV28 and TRBJ1-2; D not certain. Trimming took off 6 bases at V and 2 bases at J, with 19 bases between the two ends. CDR1 is MDHEN and CDR2 is SYDVKM in the germline V gene. CDR3 length: 16 residues. CDR3 DNA sequence: TGTGCCAGCAGCACCACTGGTAAACGGGCAAACTATGGCTACACCTTC. It codes for CASSTTGKRANYGYTF.

CDR3 coding DNA: TGCAGCGTTGCCGGCCCAGGCTCTGGAAACACCATATATTTT. Amino acid sequence: CSVAGPGSGNTIYF. The gene calls are TRBV29-1 and TRBJ1-3; D not certain. The CDR3 length is 14 residues. V lost 4 bases and J lost 0, with 10 bases in between. Germline values: CDR1 SQVTM, CDR2 ANQGSEA.

The V and J genes are TRBV6-1 and TRBJ2-3; D ambiguous. In germline, CDR1 is MNHNS, CDR2 SASEGT. The ends were cut back, 7 bases at V and 5 bases at J, with 19 bases in the middle. The CDR3 is made up of 15 amino acids. The CDR3 sequence: CASMGKTHSQDTQYF. The CDR3 DNA is TGTGCCAGCATGGGGAAGACGCACTCCCAAGATACGCAGTATTTT.

The chain recombines TRBV9 with TRBJ1-1; D is possibly TRBD1 (5 bases). CDR1 and CDR2 from the germline V gene are SGDLS and YYNGEE. The germline V and J ends were trimmed by 6 bases and 6 bases, with 12 bases remaining between them. The CDR3 runs 12 residues. DNA of the CDR3: TGTGCCAGCACCCAGGGAGGACCTGAAGCTTTCTTT. Translated, it gives CASTQGGPEAFF.

The chain links TRBV6-1 to TRBJ2-7, with 10 bases matching TRBD1. Per germline, CDR1 MNHNS and CDR2 SASEGT. There are 15 residues in the CDR3. V gave up 4 bases and J gave up 2 bases; unmatched junction bases: 5. The CDR3 sequence is CASSGRQGAPYEQYF. For the CDR3, the DNA is TGTGCCAGCAGTGGACGACAGGGGGCTCCCTACGAGCAGTACTTC.

The chain links TRBV29-1 to TRBJ2-2, with TRBD1 matching over 8 bases. V shed 7 bases, J shed 5 bases, and the junction held 12 bases outside the gene matches. The CDR3 contains 15 residues. Germline-derived CDR1 and CDR2 are SQVTM and ANQGSEA. CDR3 sequence: CSAETGTGYTGELFF. The CDR3, as DNA: TGCAGCGCCGAGACCGGGACAGGTTATACCGGGGAGCTGTTTTTT.

The chain combines TRBV28 with TRBJ1-1; D ambiguous. Germline CDR1 is MDHEN and CDR2 is SYDVKM. V was pared by 5 bases and J by 6 bases, with 10 bases between. CDR3 length equals 12 residues. The DNA for the CDR3 is TGTGCCAGCAGTCGAGGTGGCCCTGAAGCTTTCTTT. It encodes CASSRGGPEAFF.

The DNA for the CDR3 is TGTGCCAGTAGTATTCGGATCTCTGGGGCCAACGTCCTGACTTTC. This sequence encodes CASSIRISGANVLTF. This rearrangement joins TRBV19 to TRBJ2-6; D call uncertain. There are 15 residues in the CDR3. The germline CDR1 and CDR2 sequences are LNHDA and SQIVND (reference sequence). The V end lost 3 bases, the J end lost 0 bases, and 6 bases lay between the germline ends.

The J gene is TRBJ2-1, the V gene TRBV2, with D perhaps assigned TRBD1 or TRBD2 (7 bases each). The CDR3 runs 15 residues. Germline V gene sequence: CDR1 SNHLY, CDR2 FYNNEI. The V gene lost 8 bases and the J gene lost 4 bases, with 18 bases spanning the gap. The CDR3 reads CASGGRDSWYNEQFF. The CDR3 region has the DNA TGTGCCAGCGGTGGGAGGGACAGCTGGTACAATGAGCAGTTCTTC. Filled out from reference TRBV2 and TRBJ2-1, the complete variable domain reads EPEVTQTPSHQVTQMGQEVILRCVPISNHLYFYWYRQILGQKVEFLVSFYNNEISEKSEIFDDQFSVERPDGSNFTLKIRSTKLEDSAMYFCASGGRDSWYNEQFFGPGTRLTVL.

This rearrangement joins TRBV7-9 to TRBJ2-1; D unclear. With 1 base removed from V and 5 bases from J, the gap between germline ends came to 9 bases. Germline CDR1 and CDR2: SEHNR and FQNEAQ (reference sequence). This CDR3 spans 14 amino acids. As DNA, the CDR3 is TGTGCCAGCAGCTTAGTCTTCCGGGACAATGAGCAGTTCTTC. Encoded protein: CASSLVFRDNEQFF.

The chain joins TRBV28 to TRBJ2-7; possibly TRBD1 for D (5 bases). The germline V gene has CDR1 MDHEN and CDR2 SYDVKM. Trimming left V 5 bases short and J 9 bases short, with 11 bases between. The CDR3 has 11 amino acids. The CDR3 nucleotides read TGTGCCAGCAGTAGAGACCAGGGGCAGTACTTC. This codes for CASSRDQGQYF.

The V call is TRBV7-9, the J call TRBJ1-3; D uncertain. CDR1 and CDR2 (germline): SEHNR, FQNEAQ (reference sequence). V dropped 5 bases and J dropped 5 bases, with 4 bases sitting between them. The CDR3 contains 11 residues. The DNA for the CDR3 is TGTGCCAGCAGCCCCCGAAACACCATATATTTT. This codes for CASSPRNTIYF.

This clone was observed a few times. Other nucleotide sequences from this sample produce the same CDR3. The J gene is TRBJ1-1, the V gene TRBV30; the D is unclear. Trimming took 2 bases from V and 0 from J, leaving 4 bases between them. The length of the CDR3 is 12 residues. CDR1 is GTSNPN, CDR2 SVGIG, per germline (reference sequence). CDR3 nucleotides: TGTGCCTGGAGTTTGGTGAACACTGAAGCTTTCTTT. Translated, it gives CAWSLVNTEAFF.

The J gene is TRBJ2-5, the V gene TRBV5-4; D perhaps matches TRBD1 (6 bases). The CDR3 has 14 residues. Trimming removed 1 base from V and 4 bases from J, with 11 bases in between. Germline lookup yields CDR1 SGHNT and CDR2 YYREEE (reference sequence). The CDR3 nucleotides read TGTGCCAGCAGCTTGATGGGGGCCCGAGAGACCCAGTACTTC. Protein: CASSLMGARETQYF.

The chain joins TRBV15 to TRBJ2-5; D is undetermined. The CDR3 extends over 13 amino acids. CDR1 is LNHNV and CDR2 is YYDKDF in the germline V gene (reference sequence). V was pared by 5 bases and J by 3 bases, with 10 bases between. In DNA, the CDR3 is TGTGCCACCAGCCTCAGATTAGAAGAGACCCAGTACTTC. Protein: CATSLRLEETQYF.